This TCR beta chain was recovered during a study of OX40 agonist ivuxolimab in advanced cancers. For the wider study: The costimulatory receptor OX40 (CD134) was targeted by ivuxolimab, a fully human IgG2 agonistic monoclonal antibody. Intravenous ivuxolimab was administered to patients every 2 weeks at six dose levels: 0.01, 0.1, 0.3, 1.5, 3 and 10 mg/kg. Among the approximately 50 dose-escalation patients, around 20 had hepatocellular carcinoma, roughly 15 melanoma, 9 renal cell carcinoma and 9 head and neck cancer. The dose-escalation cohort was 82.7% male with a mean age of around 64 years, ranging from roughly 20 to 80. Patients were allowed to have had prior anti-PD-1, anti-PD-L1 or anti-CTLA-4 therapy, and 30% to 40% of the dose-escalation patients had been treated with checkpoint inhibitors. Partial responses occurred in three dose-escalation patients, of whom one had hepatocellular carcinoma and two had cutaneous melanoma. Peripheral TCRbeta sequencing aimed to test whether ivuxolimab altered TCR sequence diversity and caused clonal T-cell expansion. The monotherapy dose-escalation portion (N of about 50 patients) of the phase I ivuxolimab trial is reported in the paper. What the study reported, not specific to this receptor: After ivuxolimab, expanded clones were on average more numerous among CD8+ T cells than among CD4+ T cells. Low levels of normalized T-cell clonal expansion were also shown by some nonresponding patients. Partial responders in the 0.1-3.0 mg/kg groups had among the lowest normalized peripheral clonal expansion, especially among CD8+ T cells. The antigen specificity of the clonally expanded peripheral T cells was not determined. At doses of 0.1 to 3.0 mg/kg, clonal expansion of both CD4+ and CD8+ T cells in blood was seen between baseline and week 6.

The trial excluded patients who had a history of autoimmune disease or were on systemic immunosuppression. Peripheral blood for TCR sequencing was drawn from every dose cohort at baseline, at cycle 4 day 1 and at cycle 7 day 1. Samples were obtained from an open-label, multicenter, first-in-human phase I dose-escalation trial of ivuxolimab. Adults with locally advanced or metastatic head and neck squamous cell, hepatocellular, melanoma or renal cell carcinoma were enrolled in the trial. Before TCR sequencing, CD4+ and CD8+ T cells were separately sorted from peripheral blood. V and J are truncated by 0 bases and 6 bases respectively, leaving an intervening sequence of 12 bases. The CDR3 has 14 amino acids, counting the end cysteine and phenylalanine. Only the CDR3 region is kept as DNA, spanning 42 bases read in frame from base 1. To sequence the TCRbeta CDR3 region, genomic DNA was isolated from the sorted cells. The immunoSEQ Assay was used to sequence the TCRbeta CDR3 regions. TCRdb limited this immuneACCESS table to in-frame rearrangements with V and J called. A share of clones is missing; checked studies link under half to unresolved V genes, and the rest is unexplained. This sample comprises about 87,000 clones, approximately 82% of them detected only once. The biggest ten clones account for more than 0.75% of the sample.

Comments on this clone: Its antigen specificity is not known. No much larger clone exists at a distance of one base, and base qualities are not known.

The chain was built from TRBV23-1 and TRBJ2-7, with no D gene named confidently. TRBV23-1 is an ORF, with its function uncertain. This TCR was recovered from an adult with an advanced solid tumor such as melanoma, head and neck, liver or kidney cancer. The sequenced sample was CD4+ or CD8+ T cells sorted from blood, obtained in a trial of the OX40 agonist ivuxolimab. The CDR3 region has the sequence CASSQSKVPSEQYF. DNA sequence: TGCGCCAGCAGTCAATCGAAGGTCCCTAGCGAGCAGTACTTC.